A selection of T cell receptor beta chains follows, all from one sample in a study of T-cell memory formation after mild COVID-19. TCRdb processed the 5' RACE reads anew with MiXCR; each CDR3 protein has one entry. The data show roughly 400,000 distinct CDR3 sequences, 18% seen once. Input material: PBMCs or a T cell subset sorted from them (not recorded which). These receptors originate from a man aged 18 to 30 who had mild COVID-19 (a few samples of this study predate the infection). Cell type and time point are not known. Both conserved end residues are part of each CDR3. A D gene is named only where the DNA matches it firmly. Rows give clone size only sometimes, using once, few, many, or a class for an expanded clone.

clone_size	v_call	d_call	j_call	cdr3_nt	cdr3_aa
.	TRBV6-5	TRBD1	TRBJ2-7	TGTGCCAGCAGAACAGGGGGCGGACGGAAGCAGTACTTC	CASRTGGGRKQYF
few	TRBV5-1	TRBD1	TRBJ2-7	TGCGCCAGCAGCTTGATGGGGACAGGGACCTACGAGCAGTACTTC	CASSLMGTGTYEQYF
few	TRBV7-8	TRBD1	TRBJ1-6	TGTGCCAGCAGCTTAGCGCGGGGACAGGGGTATAATTCACCCCTCCACTTT	CASSLARGQGYNSPLHF
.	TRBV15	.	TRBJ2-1	TGTGCCACCAGCAGAGGGTCCTCATACAATGAGCAGTTCTTC	CATSRGSSYNEQFF
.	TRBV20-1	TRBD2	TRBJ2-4	TGCAGTGCTAGTAACCCGGGGGGACTAAATCAGTACTTC	CSASNPGGLNQYF
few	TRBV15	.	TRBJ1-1	TGTGCCACCAGCAGGGTAGGAGTCACTGAAGCTTTCTTT	CATSRVGVTEAFF
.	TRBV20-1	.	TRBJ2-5	TGCAGTGCTAGAGCACCAACAGGGTCCGGGGAGACCCAGTACTTC	CSARAPTGSGETQYF
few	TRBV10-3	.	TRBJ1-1	TGTGCCACACATAGCCTCGTCGAGGCTTTCTTT	CATHSLVEAFF
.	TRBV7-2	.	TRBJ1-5	TGTGCCAGCAGCTTAGTCGGGGCCGGTCAGCCCCAGCATTTT	CASSLVGAGQPQHF
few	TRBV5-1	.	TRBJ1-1	TGCGCCAGCAGCCGGGACCCAGCGAACACTGAAGCTTTCTTT	CASSRDPANTEAFF
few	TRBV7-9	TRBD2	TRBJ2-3	TGTGCCAGCAGCCCGCCGGGGGGGACCACAGATACGCAGTATTTT	CASSPPGGTTDTQYF
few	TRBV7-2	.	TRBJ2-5	TGTGCCAGCATCCCCCTGGGCGGGACCGGGGAGACCCAGTACTTC	CASIPLGGTGETQYF
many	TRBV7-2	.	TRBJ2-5	TGTGCCAGCAGCTTAGGACGATTGCCAGAGACCCAGTACTTC	CASSLGRLPETQYF
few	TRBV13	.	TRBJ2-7	TGTGCCAGCAGCTTAGTGGGGCAGCGGTACTCGACCTACGAGCAGTACTTC	CASSLVGQRYSTYEQYF
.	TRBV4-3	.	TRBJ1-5	TGCGCCAGCAGCCAAAACAAGGGCGTTCAGCCCCAGCATTTT	CASSQNKGVQPQHF
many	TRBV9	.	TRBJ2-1	TGTGCCAGCAGCCCGCCCGGGGGTTTGTCCTACAATGAGCAGTTCTTC	CASSPPGGLSYNEQFF
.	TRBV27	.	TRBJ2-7	TGTGCCAGCAGTTTACTTGTTTCCTACGAGCAGTACTTC	CASSLLVSYEQYF
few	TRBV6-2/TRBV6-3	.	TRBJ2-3	TGTGCCAGCAGGGGGACGTTGCAGCGGCAGTATTTT	CASRGTLQRQYF
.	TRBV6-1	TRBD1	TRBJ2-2	TGTGCCAGCAGTGAGGCAGGGGGCGACGGGGAGCTGTTTTTT	CASSEAGGDGELFF
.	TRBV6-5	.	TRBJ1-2	TGTGCCAGCAGGCCCGAGGTGGGACACGTCGGCAACATGGGTGGCTACACCTTC	CASRPEVGHVGNMGGYTF
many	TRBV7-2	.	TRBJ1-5	TGTGCCAGCAGTCGATGGTCGGGCGGGAATCAGCCCCAGCATTTT	CASSRWSGGNQPQHF
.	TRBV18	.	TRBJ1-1	TGTGCCAGCTCACCCTCAGTGGGGGCCGCTGAAGCTTTCTTT	CASSPSVGAAEAFF
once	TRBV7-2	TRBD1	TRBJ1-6	TGTGCCAGCAGCTTATACGGGACAGTAAATTCACCCCTCCACTTT	CASSLYGTVNSPLHF
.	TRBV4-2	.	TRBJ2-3	TGTGCCAGCAGCCGTCCCGCCGGGGGGCCAGGAGATACGCAGTATTTT	CASSRPAGGPGDTQYF
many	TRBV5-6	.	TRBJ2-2	TGTGCCAGCAGCTTGTGGTTCGGGGAGCTGTTTTTT	CASSLWFGELFF
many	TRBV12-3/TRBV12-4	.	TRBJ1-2	TGTGCCAGCAGTTTAGCCCGCGGACAAGCAAACTATGGCTACACCTTC	CASSLARGQANYGYTF
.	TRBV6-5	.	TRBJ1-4	TGTGCCAGCAGCCGCAATACAGGAACTAATGAAAAACTGTTTTTT	CASSRNTGTNEKLFF
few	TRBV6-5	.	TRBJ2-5	TGTGCCAGCAGCTTCGGACAGCCAGAGACCCAGTACTTC	CASSFGQPETQYF